The clone carrying this T cell receptor (beta chain) showed up just a few times. The record originates from a study of type 1 regulatory T cells. Study background: This in vitro CD4 product, T-allo10, is enriched for Tr1 cells and alloantigen-specific.

TCRdb independently ran MiXCR on the reads; one entry per CDR3 protein. The sample holds 88,000 or so distinct CDR3 sequences, 31% seen once. The receptor was isolated from a human donor in good health. The specimen sequenced was CD4+ T cells, either the whole sample or a sorted fraction (not recorded which).

CDR3 loop: CSVPGLASNIQYF. The DNA of the CDR3 is TGCAGTGTTCCGGGACTAGCCTCAAACATTCAGTACTTC. The rearrangement uses TRBV20-1 and TRBJ2-4; 9 nucleotides align to TRBD2. With V trimmed by 7 bases and J by 6 bases, 7 bases remained unmatched. Germline CDR1 DFQATT, CDR2 SNEGSKA (reference sequence). The CDR3 contains 13 residues.